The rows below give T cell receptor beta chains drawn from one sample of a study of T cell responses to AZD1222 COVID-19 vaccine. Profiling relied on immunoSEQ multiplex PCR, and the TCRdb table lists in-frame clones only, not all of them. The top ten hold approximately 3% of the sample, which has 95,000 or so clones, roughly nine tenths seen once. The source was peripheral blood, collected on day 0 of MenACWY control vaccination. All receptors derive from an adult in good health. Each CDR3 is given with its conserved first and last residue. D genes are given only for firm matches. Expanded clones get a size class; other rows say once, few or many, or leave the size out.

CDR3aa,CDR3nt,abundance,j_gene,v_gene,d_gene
CASSQQLAGVVTGELFF,TGCGCCAGCAGCCAACAACTAGCGGGGGTAGTAACCGGGGAGCTGTTTTTT,NA,TRBJ2-2,TRBV4-3,TRBD2
CASRYGHYGYTF,TGTGCCAGCAGATACGGACACTATGGCTACACCTTC,NA,TRBJ1-2,TRBV6-2/TRBV6-3,NA
CASSETGQGRGYTF,TGTGCCAGCAGTGAGACTGGACAGGGGAGGGGCTACACCTTC,NA,TRBJ1-2,TRBV25-1,TRBD1
CASSIAGTYNEQFF,TGTGCCAGTAGTATCGCGGGGACCTACAATGAGCAGTTCTTC,NA,TRBJ2-1,TRBV19,NA
CASSKGQGQETQYF,TGTGCCAGCAGCAAGGGACAGGGGCAAGAGACCCAGTACTTC,few,TRBJ2-5,TRBV7-9,TRBD1
CASSLAGGSEKLFF,TGTGCCAGCAGCTTAGCAGGGGGCAGTGAAAAACTGTTTTTT,once,TRBJ1-4,TRBV7-9,TRBD1
CASSGAPVGDTQYF,TGCGCCAGCAGTGGTGCTCCGGTGGGAGATACGCAGTATTTT,NA,TRBJ2-3,TRBV23-1,NA
CASSLATSYEQYF,TGTGCCAGCAGTTTAGCGACTTCCTACGAGCAGTACTTC,NA,TRBJ2-7,TRBV28,NA
CASSGFAGSSPLHF,TGTGCCAGCAGTGGGTTCGCAGGGTCTTCACCCCTCCACTTT,few,TRBJ1-6,TRBV6-4,NA
CASKTGGGYGYTF,TGTGCCAGCAAGACAGGGGGCGGCTATGGCTACACCTTC,NA,TRBJ1-2,TRBV28,TRBD1
CASSTPGLTDTQYF,TGTGCCAGTAGTACCCCGGGACTAACAGATACGCAGTATTTT,NA,TRBJ2-3,TRBV19,TRBD2
CATSNGDRIPTNEKLFF,TGTGCCACCAGCAACGGGGACAGGATTCCAACTAATGAAAAACTGTTTTTT,once,TRBJ1-4,TRBV15,TRBD1
CASSYSPGYNSPLHF,TGTGCCAGCAGTTACTCGCCGGGGTATAATTCACCCCTCCACTTT,NA,TRBJ1-6,TRBV6-2/TRBV6-3,NA
CASSFSTGELFF,TGTGCCAGCAGTTTCTCCACCGGGGAGCTGTTTTTT,few,TRBJ2-2,TRBV27,NA
CAWLLLGGLPSTDTQYF,TGTGCCTGGCTCCTATTGGGAGGACTACCAAGCACAGATACGCAGTATTTT,NA,TRBJ2-3,TRBV30,NA
CASSFYKPGEETQYF,TGCGCCAGCAGCTTTTATAAACCAGGCGAAGAGACCCAGTACTTC,NA,TRBJ2-5,TRBV5-1,NA
CASSYPIRQAGQPQHF,TGTGCCAGCAGTTACCCAATCCGACAGGCGGGACAGCCCCAGCATTTT,NA,TRBJ1-5,TRBV6-5,NA
CASSESGSLNYGYTF,TGCGCCAGCAGTGAGTCGGGCAGTTTAAACTATGGCTACACCTTC,NA,TRBJ1-2,TRBV10-2,NA
CASSLGLSSTNEKLFF,TGTGCCAGCAGCCTCGGACTCAGTTCAACTAATGAAAAACTGTTTTTT,NA,TRBJ1-4,TRBV14,NA
CASSLWDRDNYGYTF,TGTGCCAGCAGCCTATGGGACAGGGACAACTATGGCTACACCTTC,NA,TRBJ1-2,TRBV11-1,TRBD1
CASTRGGSISPLHF,TGTGCCAGCACCCGTGGAGGGTCAATCTCACCCCTCCACTTT,NA,TRBJ1-6,TRBV28,NA
CASGTGSTDTQYF,TGTGCTAGTGGGACCGGGAGCACAGATACGCAGTATTTT,NA,TRBJ2-3,TRBV12-5,NA
CASSQARTLRNTDTQYF,TGTGCCAGCAGCCAAGCTCGCACACTTAGGAACACAGATACGCAGTATTTT,NA,TRBJ2-3,TRBV14,NA
CASSLAGDYGYTF,TGTGCCAGCAGTTTGGCAGGGGACTATGGCTACACCTTC,NA,TRBJ1-2,TRBV27,NA
CASSSLQGLESKNIQYF,TGTGCCAGTAGTAGCCTACAGGGGTTGGAGTCCAAAAACATTCAGTACTTC,NA,TRBJ2-4,TRBV19,TRBD1
CASSRDRAVSGNTIYF,TGTGCCAGCAGTAGGGACAGGGCGGTCTCTGGAAACACCATATATTTT,NA,TRBJ1-3,TRBV2,TRBD1
CASRPLRGRENTGELFF,TGTGCCAGCAGGCCACTCAGGGGGCGCGAGAACACCGGGGAGCTGTTTTTT,NA,TRBJ2-2,TRBV3-1/TRBV3-2,TRBD1
CASSWDMSSYNEQFF,TGTGCCAGCAGTTGGGACATGAGCTCCTACAATGAGCAGTTCTTC,NA,TRBJ2-1,TRBV27,NA
CASSLTTARETQYF,TGTGCCAGCAGCTTGACAACCGCCCGAGAGACCCAGTACTTC,NA,TRBJ2-5,TRBV5-4,NA
CASSQGWHHYNSPLHF,TGCGCCAGCAGCCAAGGATGGCACCACTATAATTCACCCCTCCACTTT,NA,TRBJ1-6,TRBV4-3,NA
CASQRGNQGDTQYF,TGTGCCAGTCAGCGGGGCAACCAGGGAGATACGCAGTATTTT,NA,TRBJ2-3,TRBV3-1/TRBV3-2,TRBD2
CASSTGTIYEQYF,TGTGCCAGCAGCACCGGGACAATCTACGAGCAGTACTTC,NA,TRBJ2-7,TRBV5-4,NA
CAWSVGGTGGSRAFF,TGTGCCTGGAGTGTGGGCGGGACAGGGGGTAGTCGGGCTTTCTTT,NA,TRBJ1-1,TRBV30,TRBD1
CASSEPTSGYSGANVLTF,TGTGCCAGCAGTGAACCTACTAGCGGCTACTCTGGGGCCAACGTCCTGACTTTC,NA,TRBJ2-6,TRBV2,TRBD2
CASSLTVWGPPEAFF,TGTGCCAGCAGCTTAACTGTATGGGGGCCCCCGGAAGCTTTCTTT,once,TRBJ1-1,TRBV11-3,NA
CASRDLNQPQHF,TGTGCCAGTAGGGATCTTAATCAGCCCCAGCATTTT,NA,TRBJ1-5,TRBV19,NA
CTSSQAPTSGGSLNTDTQYF,TGCACCAGCAGCCAAGCCCCGACTAGCGGGGGCTCCCTAAACACAGATACGCAGTATTTT,NA,TRBJ2-3,TRBV1,NA
CASSQEVRNTEAFF,TGTGCCAGCAGCCAAGAAGTCCGGAACACTGAAGCTTTCTTT,NA,TRBJ1-1,TRBV3-1/TRBV3-2,NA
CASSLRPGDRRTSYEQYF,TGTGCCAGCAGCTTGCGCCCCGGGGACAGAAGGACCTCCTACGAGCAGTACTTC,NA,TRBJ2-7,TRBV7-2,TRBD1
CASSWGPYEQYF,TGTGCCAGCAGCTGGGGGCCTTACGAGCAGTACTTC,once,TRBJ2-7,TRBV5-6,NA
CASSFTGGNFEKLFF,TGCGCCAGCAGCTTTACAGGGGGCAACTTCGAAAAACTGTTTTTT,once,TRBJ1-4,TRBV5-1,TRBD1
CASSLDGGRLPYEQYF,TGTGCCAGCAGCTTGGATGGGGGGCGCTTGCCCTACGAGCAGTACTTC,once,TRBJ2-7,TRBV7-2,NA
CASSLGERQVRYTF,TGTGCCAGCAGCTTAGGAGAGAGGCAGGTTCGGTACACCTTC,few,TRBJ1-2,TRBV7-2,NA
CASSLTTEGYTF,TGCGCCAGCAGCTTGACGACCGAAGGCTACACCTTC,few,TRBJ1-2,TRBV5-1,NA
CASKGGSNNEQFF,TGTGCCTCCAAGGGGGGGAGTAACAATGAGCAGTTCTTC,once,TRBJ2-1,TRBV2,NA
CASSQRGLAGEETQYF,TGCGCCAGCAGCCAACGGGGACTAGCGGGCGAAGAGACCCAGTACTTC,NA,TRBJ2-5,TRBV4-3,TRBD2
CASSYRNNQPQHF,TGTGCCAGCAGTTACCGCAACAATCAGCCCCAGCATTTT,once,TRBJ1-5,TRBV6-5,NA
CASSASGTAYNEQFF,TGTGCCAGCAGCGCCTCCGGGACAGCCTACAATGAGCAGTTCTTC,NA,TRBJ2-1,TRBV3-1/TRBV3-2,TRBD1
CASSREAPTYNEQFF,TGTGCCAGCAGCCGAGAAGCCCCTACCTACAATGAGCAGTTCTTC,NA,TRBJ2-1,TRBV11-3,NA
CSVRYRDGYTF,TGCAGCGTGCGATACAGGGATGGCTACACCTTC,NA,TRBJ1-2,TRBV29-1,NA
CASSLSRIAKNIQYF,TGTGCCAGCAGTTTGTCGCGGATAGCCAAAAACATTCAGTACTTC,NA,TRBJ2-4,TRBV27,NA
CASSQSIMHEQYF,TGTGCCAGCAGCCAGTCCATAATGCACGAGCAGTACTTC,NA,TRBJ2-7,TRBV7-3,NA
CASSERGTGGTEAFF,TGTGCCAGCAGTGAAAGGGGTACAGGGGGCACTGAAGCTTTCTTT,NA,TRBJ1-1,TRBV6-1,TRBD1
CASSERRPSSYEQYF,TGTGCCAGCAGTGAACGACGGCCAAGCTCCTACGAGCAGTACTTC,NA,TRBJ2-7,TRBV2,NA
CASSRSGTILYNEQFF,TGTGCCAGCAGTCGGTCCGGGACTATCCTCTACAATGAGCAGTTCTTC,NA,TRBJ2-1,TRBV27,TRBD2
CASSPDRGWQYF,TGTGCCAGCAGCCCGGACCGTGGTTGGCAGTATTTT,NA,TRBJ2-3,TRBV7-2,NA
CASSLVLIDEAFF,TGTGCCAGCAGCTTGGTCTTGATAGATGAAGCTTTCTTT,NA,TRBJ1-1,TRBV5-6,NA